These 10 T cell receptor beta chains were sequenced from one sample in a study of shared clonotypes between healthy human individuals. Only in-frame clones appear in the TCRdb table, and some are missing; sequencing was by immunoSEQ multiplex PCR. The top ten clones hold 0.1% to 0.15% of a sample with roughly 2 million clones, 85% to 95% of them seen once. Sequenced input: naive CD4+ T cells sorted from blood. As to subset: CD45RA+ positively selected. The receptors were gathered from a man in his late teens or twenties in good health.

The V call is TRBV7-9, the J call TRBJ1-2; possible D gene TRBD1, 6 bases. Germline loops: CDR1 SEHNR, CDR2 FQNEAQ (reference sequence). V was shortened by 3 bases and J by 12 bases, with 17 bases between the two germline ends. CDR3 length: 13 amino acids. In DNA, the CDR3 is TGTGCCAGCAGCTTTGAACAGGGAGGCTTAAACACCTTC. Translating gives CASSFEQGGLNTF.

The chain's CDR3 is CASMSQGLSNQPQHF. CDR3 DNA sequence: TGTGCCAGCATGAGTCAGGGTTTGAGCAATCAGCCCCAGCATTTT. The V and J genes are TRBV2 and TRBJ1-5, with a weak D call TRBD1 (5 bases). Germline lookup yields CDR1 SNHLY and CDR2 FYNNEI. The CDR3 totals 15 residues. V lost 7 bases and J lost 1, with 14 bases in between.

The gene calls are TRBV5-1 and TRBJ1-2; 9 bases align to TRBD1. Germline V gene sequence: CDR1 SGHRS, CDR2 YFSETQ. With V trimmed by 4 bases and J by 4 bases, 8 bases remained unmatched. This CDR3 is 15 amino acids long. This chain's CDR3 is CASSRTGDSFYGYTF. In DNA form, the CDR3 reads TGCGCCAGCAGCCGGACAGGGGATTCTTTCTATGGCTACACCTTC.

The V call is TRBV9, the J call TRBJ2-7; D is unresolved. V lost 3 bases and J 0 bases, leaving 13 bases between the germline ends. The CDR3 totals 15 residues. Germline values: CDR1 SGDLS, CDR2 YYNGEE. The CDR3 DNA sequence: TGTGCCAGCAGCGCAACCGGCCCGTCCTCCTACGAGCAGTACTTC. This encodes CASSATGPSSYEQYF.

The chain carries TRBV5-1 and TRBJ1-2, with 8 bases matching TRBD1. Germline V CDR1 and CDR2: SGHRS, YFSETQ. Trimming removed 7 bases from V and 8 bases from J; junction bases left unmatched: 7. This CDR3 is 12 amino acids long. CDR3 amino acids: CASSTGDFGYTF. CDR3 coding DNA: TGCGCCAGCTCGACAGGGGACTTCGGCTACACCTTC.

The chain combines TRBV10-3 with TRBJ1-2; D not resolved. The CDR3 totals 12 residues. The V end was cut by 9 bases, the J end by 4 bases, with 12 bases between. Germline V lookup: CDR1 ENHRY, CDR2 SYGVKD. For the CDR3, the DNA is TGTGCCATTGACAAGGACGGCTATGGCTACACCTTC. Translation gives CAIDKDGYGYTF.

The chain has TRBV10-3 and TRBJ1-3; no definite D call. Trimming took 2 bases from V and 3 from J, leaving 11 bases between them. This CDR3 has 15 residues. CDR1 ENHRY and CDR2 SYGVKD come from the germline V gene. CDR3 nucleotide sequence: TGTGCCATCAGTGAGGGCAGCTCAGGTGGAAACACCATATATTTT. Translated, it gives CAISEGSSGGNTIYF.

This chain uses TRBV7-8 with TRBJ2-2; D is ambiguous. V was trimmed by 5 bases and J by 4 bases, leaving 17 bases between them. Per germline, CDR1 SGHVS and CDR2 FQNEAQ. CDR3 length equals 16 residues. Here the CDR3 reads CASSPKQGLGTGELFF. The CDR3, as DNA: TGTGCCAGCAGCCCCAAACAAGGGTTGGGCACCGGGGAGCTGTTTTTT.

This chain links TRBV27 with TRBJ2-7; TRBD2 matches at 15 bases. Germline CDR1 reads MNHEY; CDR2 reads SMNVEV (reference sequence). V shed 2 bases, J shed 6 bases, and the junction held 2 bases outside the gene matches. The CDR3 sequence is 15 residues long. This chain's CDR3 is CASSLGGLAGGEQYF. The DNA of the CDR3 is TGTGCCAGCAGTTTAGGGGGACTAGCGGGAGGCGAGCAGTACTTC.

The chain combines TRBV28 with TRBJ1-2; 7 bases map to TRBD1. Germline V lookup: CDR1 MDHEN, CDR2 SYDVKM. CDR3 length: 15 amino acids. With 7 bases clipped from V and 4 bases from J, the junction kept 12 bases outside the gene matches. CDR3 coding DNA: TGTGCCAGCAAAACGACAGGGTCCCCCTCCTATGGCTACACCTTC. Translation: CASKTTGSPSYGYTF.